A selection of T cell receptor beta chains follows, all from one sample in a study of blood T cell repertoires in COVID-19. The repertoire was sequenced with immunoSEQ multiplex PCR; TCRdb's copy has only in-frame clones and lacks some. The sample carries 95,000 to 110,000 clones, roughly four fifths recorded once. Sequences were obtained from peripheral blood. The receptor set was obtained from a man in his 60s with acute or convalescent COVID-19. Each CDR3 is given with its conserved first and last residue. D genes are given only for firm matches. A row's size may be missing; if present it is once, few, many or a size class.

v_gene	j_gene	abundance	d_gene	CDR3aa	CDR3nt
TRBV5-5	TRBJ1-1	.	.	CASSSGGTEAFF	TGTGCCAGCAGCTCCGGAGGCACTGAAGCTTTCTTT
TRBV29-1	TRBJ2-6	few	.	CSVEVRGVSNSGANVLTF	TGCAGCGTTGAAGTCCGCGGGGTTAGTAACTCTGGGGCCAACGTCCTGACTTTC
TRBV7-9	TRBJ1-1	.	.	CASSLASRNTEAFF	TGTGCCAGCAGCTTAGCGTCCAGGAACACTGAAGCTTTCTTT
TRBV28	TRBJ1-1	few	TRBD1	CASSFPAGTGNTEAFF	TGTGCCAGCAGCTTCCCCGCCGGGACAGGGAACACTGAAGCTTTCTTT
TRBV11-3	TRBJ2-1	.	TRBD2	CASSASSGTYNEQFF	TGTGCCAGCAGCGCCTCTAGCGGGACCTACAATGAGCAGTTCTTC
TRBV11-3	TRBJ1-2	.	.	CASSSTDRSYTF	TGTGCCAGCAGCTCCACCGACAGGAGCTACACCTTC
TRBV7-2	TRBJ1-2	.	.	CASTLDRMGGYTF	TGTGCCAGCACCCTGGACAGAATGGGGGGCTACACCTTC
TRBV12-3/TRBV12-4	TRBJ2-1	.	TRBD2	CASSSGGAYEQFF	TGTGCCAGCAGCAGCGGGGGGGCCTATGAGCAGTTCTTC
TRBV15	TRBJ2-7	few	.	CATSRVPGRQAFF	TGTGCCACCAGCAGAGTCCCAGGGAGGCAGGCCTTCTTC
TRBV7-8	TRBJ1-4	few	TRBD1	CASSPGDSVNEKLFF	TGTGCCAGCAGCCCAGGGGACAGCGTGAATGAAAAACTGTTTTTT
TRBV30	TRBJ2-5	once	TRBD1	CAWEQGVAETQYF	TGTGCCTGGGAACAGGGGGTCGCCGAGACCCAGTACTTC
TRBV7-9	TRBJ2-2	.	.	CASSPRGELFF	TGTGCCAGCAGCCCCCGCGGGGAGCTGTTTTTT
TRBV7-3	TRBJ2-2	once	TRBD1	CASSQQGSTGELFF	TGTGCCAGCAGCCAACAGGGGTCCACCGGGGAGCTGTTTTTT
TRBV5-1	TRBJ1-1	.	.	CASSYNTGGNTEAFF	TGCGCCAGCAGCTACAACACGGGAGGGAACACTGAAGCTTTCTTT
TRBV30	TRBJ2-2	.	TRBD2	CAWSPGLAGGGELFF	TGTGCCTGGAGTCCTGGACTAGCGGGGGGCGGGGAGCTGTTTTTT
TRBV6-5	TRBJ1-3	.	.	CASSSGHSGNTIYF	TGTGCCAGCAGCTCTGGACATTCTGGAAACACCATATATTTT
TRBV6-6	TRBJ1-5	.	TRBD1	CASSGQGKNQPQHF	TGTGCCAGCAGCGGACAGGGGAAGAATCAGCCCCAGCATTTT
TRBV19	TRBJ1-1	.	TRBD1	CASTGQGRGTEAFF	TGTGCCAGTACTGGACAGGGTCGGGGGACTGAAGCTTTCTTT
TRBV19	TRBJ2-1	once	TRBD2	CASSLGGDYNEQFF	TGTGCCAGTAGTCTCGGGGGGGACTACAATGAGCAGTTCTTC
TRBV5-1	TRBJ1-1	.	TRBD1	CASSAQGEATEAFF	TGCGCCAGCAGCGCCCAGGGGGAGGCCACTGAAGCTTTCTTT
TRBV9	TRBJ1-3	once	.	CASSASGVPSGNTIYF	TGTGCCAGCAGCGCATCAGGGGTCCCGTCTGGAAACACCATATATTTT
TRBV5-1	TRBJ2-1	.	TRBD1	CASSFRGPDSEQFF	TGCGCCAGCAGCTTCAGGGGGCCGGATTCTGAGCAGTTCTTC
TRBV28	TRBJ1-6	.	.	CASSPPRHRSSPLHF	TGTGCCAGCAGTCCCCCTCGGCACCGGAGTTCACCCCTCCACTTT
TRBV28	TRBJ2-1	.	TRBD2	CASSLGRLGRVGQFF	TGTGCCAGCAGTTTAGGGCGTTTGGGGAGGGTCGGGCAGTTCTTC
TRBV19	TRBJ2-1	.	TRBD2	CASSMGSSGRRGEQFF	TGTGCCAGTAGTATGGGGTCTAGCGGGAGGCGGGGTGAGCAGTTCTTC
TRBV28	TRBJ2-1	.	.	CASSLTPSSYNEQFF	TGTGCCAGCAGTTTAACTCCTAGCTCCTACAATGAGCAGTTCTTC
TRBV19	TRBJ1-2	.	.	CASSILNGYTF	TGTGCCAGTAGTATTTTAAATGGCTACACCTTC
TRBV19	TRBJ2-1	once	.	CASSISRETGLFF	TGTGCCAGTAGTATTTCCCGGGAGACAGGGCTGTTCTTC
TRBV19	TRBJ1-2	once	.	CASTAGVVYGYTF	TGTGCCAGTACCGCGGGGGTAGTCTATGGCTACACCTTC
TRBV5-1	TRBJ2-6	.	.	CASSPSYSGANVLTF	TGCGCCAGCAGCCCCTCTTACTCTGGGGCCAACGTCCTGACTTTC
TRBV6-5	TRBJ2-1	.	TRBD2	CASSSIAGGDNEQFF	TGTGCCAGCAGTTCGATAGCGGGGGGGGACAATGAGCAGTTCTTC
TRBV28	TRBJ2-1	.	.	CASRLTNEQFF	TGTGCCAGCAGACTAACAAATGAGCAGTTCTTC
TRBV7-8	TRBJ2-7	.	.	CASSFAGYSYEQYF	TGTGCCAGCAGCTTTGCAGGTTACTCCTACGAGCAGTACTTC
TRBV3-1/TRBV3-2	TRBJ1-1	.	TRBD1	CASSFPDRKTEAFF	TGTGCCAGCAGCTTCCCGGACAGGAAGACTGAAGCTTTCTTT
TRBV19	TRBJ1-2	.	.	CASSLRTANYGYTF	TGTGCCAGTAGTCTTCGGACAGCTAACTATGGCTACACCTTC
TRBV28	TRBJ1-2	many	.	CASSSQGSDYGYTF	TGTGCCAGCAGTAGTCAGGGGTCCGACTATGGCTACACCTTC
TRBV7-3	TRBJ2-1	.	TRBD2	CASSFSGGQYNEQFF	TGTGCCAGCAGCTTTAGCGGGGGACAATACAATGAGCAGTTCTTC
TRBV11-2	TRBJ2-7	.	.	CASRRGLPYEQYF	TGTGCCAGCAGACGTGGACTTCCCTACGAGCAGTACTTC
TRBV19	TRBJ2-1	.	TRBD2	CASSIGGRDGNEQFF	TGTGCCAGTAGTATCGGCGGGAGGGACGGCAATGAGCAGTTCTTC
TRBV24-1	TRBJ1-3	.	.	CATSGGNTIYF	TGTGCCACCAGTGGCGGGAACACCATATATTTT
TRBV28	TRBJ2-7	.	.	CASSFSGDSSYEQYF	TGTGCCAGCAGTTTTTCGGGGGACAGCTCCTACGAGCAGTACTTC
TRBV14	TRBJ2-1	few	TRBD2	CASSASQLAGGYNEQFF	TGTGCCAGCAGCGCATCTCAACTAGCGGGGGGTTACAATGAGCAGTTCTTC
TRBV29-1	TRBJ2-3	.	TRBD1	CSASGTGKEGTDTQYF	TGCAGCGCCTCCGGGACAGGGAAGGAAGGGACAGATACGCAGTATTTT
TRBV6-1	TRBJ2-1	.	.	CASSGTRAGSYNEQFF	TGTGCCAGCAGTGGAACAAGGGCGGGCTCCTACAATGAGCAGTTCTTC
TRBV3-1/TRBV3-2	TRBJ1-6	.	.	CASSPGVSPLHF	TGTGCCAGCAGCCCAGGGGTTTCACCCCTCCACTTT
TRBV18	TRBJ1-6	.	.	CASSPVGGNSPLHF	TGTGCCAGCTCACCTGTCGGCGGGAATTCACCCCTCCACTTT
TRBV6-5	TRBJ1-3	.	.	CASSYATSNSGNTIYF	TGTGCCAGCAGTTACGCAACATCCAACTCTGGAAACACCATATATTTT
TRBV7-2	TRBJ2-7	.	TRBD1	CASRDRSPYEQYF	TGTGCCAGCAGGGACAGGAGCCCCTACGAGCAGTACTTC
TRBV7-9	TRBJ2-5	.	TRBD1	CASSLGQGARETQYF	TGTGCCAGCAGCTTGGGACAGGGGGCGCGGGAGACCCAGTACTTC
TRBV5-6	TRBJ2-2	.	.	CASLPLQGNTGELFF	TGTGCCAGCTTACCTCTACAGGGGAACACCGGGGAGCTGTTTTTT
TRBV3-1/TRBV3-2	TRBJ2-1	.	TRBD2	CASRPTSGGDNEQFF	TGTGCCAGCAGGCCAACTAGCGGGGGGGACAATGAGCAGTTCTTC
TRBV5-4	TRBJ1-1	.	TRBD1	CASRVRDRGGTAFF	TGTGCCAGCAGGGTCAGGGACAGGGGAGGGACAGCTTTCTTT
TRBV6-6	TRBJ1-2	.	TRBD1	CASSSPGTGNYGYTF	TGTGCCAGCAGTTCCCCCGGGACAGGGAACTATGGCTACACCTTC
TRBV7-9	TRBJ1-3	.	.	CASSSPRHPTGNTIYF	TGTGCCAGCAGCTCGCCCCGACACCCGACTGGAAACACCATATATTTT